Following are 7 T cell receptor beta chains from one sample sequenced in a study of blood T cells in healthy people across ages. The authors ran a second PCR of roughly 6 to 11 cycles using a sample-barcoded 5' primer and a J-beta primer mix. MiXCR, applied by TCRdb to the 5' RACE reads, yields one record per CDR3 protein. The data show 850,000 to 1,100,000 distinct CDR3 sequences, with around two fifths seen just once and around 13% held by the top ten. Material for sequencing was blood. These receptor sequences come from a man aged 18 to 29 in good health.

Written as DNA, the CDR3 is TGTGCCAGCAGTTGGGACAGAGGAAACACCATATATTTT. Protein product: CASSWDRGNTIYF. The V gene is TRBV6-5, the J gene TRBJ1-3; 7 nucleotides agree with TRBD1. V lost 4 bases to trimming and J lost 4 bases; unmatched junction nucleotides: 1. CDR1 and CDR2 (germline): MNHEY, SVGAGI. This CDR3 comprises 13 residues.

This chain's CDR3 is CASSLNDRGSGASYNEQYF. CDR3 bases: TGTGCCAGCAGTTTAAATGATCGTGGTAGCGGGGCTTCCTACAATGAGCAGTACTTC. The rearrangement uses TRBV27 and TRBJ2-5, with TRBD2 matching over 8 bases. This CDR3 is 19 amino acids long. CDR1 MNHEY and CDR2 SMNVEV come from the germline V gene (reference sequence). After removal of 2 bases from V and 11 bases from J, the junction contained 25 bases not matched to a gene.

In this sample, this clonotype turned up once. CDR3 bases: TGCAGCGTTGAAGTGGGGGCCGTCTACAATGAGCAGTTCTTC. This encodes CSVEVGAVYNEQFF. The chain couples TRBV29-1 to TRBJ2-1; a possible D gene is TRBD1 (6 bases). The germline V gene encodes CDR1 SQVTM and CDR2 ANQGSEA. CDR3 length: 14 amino acids. V shed 1 base and J shed 3 bases, with 10 bases lying between them.

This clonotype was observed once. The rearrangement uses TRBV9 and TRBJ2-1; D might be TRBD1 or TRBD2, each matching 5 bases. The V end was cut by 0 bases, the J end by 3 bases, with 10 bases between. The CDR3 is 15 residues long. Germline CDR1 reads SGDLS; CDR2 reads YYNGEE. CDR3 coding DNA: TGTGCCAGCAGCGTAGTGGGGGTCATCTACAATGAGCAGTTCTTC. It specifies CASSVVGVIYNEQFF.

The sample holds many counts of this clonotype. CDR3 amino acids: CSVGSSYEQYF. CDR3 nucleotides: TGCAGTGTAGGCAGCTCCTACGAGCAGTACTTC. The V and J genes are TRBV20-1 and TRBJ2-7, with unresolved D. This CDR3 contains 11 residues. CDR1 is DFQATT and CDR2 is SNEGSKA in the germline V gene (reference sequence). Deletions cut 7 bases from V and 0 bases from J, with 7 bases between.

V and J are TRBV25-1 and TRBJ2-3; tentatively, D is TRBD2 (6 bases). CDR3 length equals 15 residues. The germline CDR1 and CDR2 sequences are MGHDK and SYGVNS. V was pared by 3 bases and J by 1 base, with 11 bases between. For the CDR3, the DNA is TGTGCCAGCAGTGATTGGGCTAGCGGCACAGATACGCAGTATTTT. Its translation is CASSDWASGTDTQYF.

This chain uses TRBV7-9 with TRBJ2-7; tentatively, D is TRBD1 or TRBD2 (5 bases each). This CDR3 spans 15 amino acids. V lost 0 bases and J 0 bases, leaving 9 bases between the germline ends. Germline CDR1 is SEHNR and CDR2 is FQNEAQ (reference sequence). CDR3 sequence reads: CASSLAGVPSYEQYF. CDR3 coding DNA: TGTGCCAGCAGCTTAGCGGGGGTCCCCTCCTACGAGCAGTACTTC.